Sequencing of this TCR beta chain was carried out in a study of blood T cell repertoires in COVID-19. Using immunoSEQ multiplex PCR, the repertoire was profiled, and TCRdb retains in-frame clones only, with some absent. The table lists approximately 240,000 clones, 80% to 90% of them singletons. V trimming: 5 bases; J trimming: 7 bases; junction bases outside the gene matches: 6. Looked up from germline, CDR1 is SGHRS and CDR2 is YFSETQ. The CDR3 has 15 amino acids. The rearrangement uses TRBV5-1 and TRBJ2-1; TRBD2 agrees at 13 bases. Sequenced material: PBMCs or T cells enriched from blood (not recorded which). The receptor's source is a woman aged 45-60 years in a cohort exposed to, infected with or recovered from COVID-19 (not recorded which). CDR3: CASRLAGGPGNEQFF. The CDR3, as DNA: TGCGCCAGCAGACTAGCGGGGGGGCCAGGGAATGAGCAGTTCTTC.